This T cell receptor (beta chain) comes out of a study of cytomegalovirus exposure and HLA in healthy donors. General study results and limits: In a later analysis, fewer than 20,000 TCR beta sequences were associated with HLA alleles at 0.05 false discovery rate.

V dropped 6 bases and J dropped 5; count of bases not matched to a gene: 6. The CDR3 sequence is 14 residues long. CDR1 SQVTM and CDR2 ANQGSEA come from the germline V gene. PCR involved 60 Vbeta and 13 Jbeta primers. TCRdb's table, derived via immunoSEQ multiplex PCR, lists solely in-frame clones and lacks some. The table lists under 200,000 clones, more than 60% of them singletons. Concerning this clone: What it binds is unknown.

The sequenced sample consisted of PBMCs. The TCR sequence derives from a female donor in good health and CMV-seronegative. This chain joins TRBV29-1 and TRBJ1-5, with 11 positions matching TRBD1. CDR3 in DNA: TGCAGCGTGGCCGGGACAGGGGGGGATCAGCCCCAGCATTTT. It translates to CSVAGTGGDQPQHF. The whole variable domain, remainder taken from reference TRBV29-1 and TRBJ1-5, is SAVISQKPSRDICQRGTSLTIQCQVDSQVTMMFWYRQQPGQSLTLIATANQGSEATYESGFVIDKFPISRPNLTFSTLTVSNMSPEDSSIYLCSVAGTGGDQPQHFGDGTRLSIL.